This T cell receptor (beta chain) was identified during a study of neoadjuvant nivolumab and ipilimumab in lung cancer (dated by TCRdb to the early 2020s). About the investigation overall: Intravenous nivolumab was dosed at 3 mg/kg on days 1, 15 and 29, and in the combination arm ipilimumab 1 mg/kg was added on day 1 only. The major pathologic response (MPR) rate in the intention-to-treat population in each study arm was designated as the primary trial endpoint. In the trial, around 45 patients with operable NSCLC were treated, of whom around 23 were randomized to nivolumab monotherapy and roughly 20 to nivolumab plus ipilimumab. The study compared TCR repertoires in pretherapy (baseline) peripheral blood with TCR repertoires in tumors resected at surgery after neoadjuvant immune checkpoint blockade. Seven patients had matched pretherapy and resected tumor pairs analyzed, with four treated with nivolumab and three with nivolumab plus ipilimumab.

What the time point label conveys for this sample: at surgical resection after neoadjuvant nivolumab +/- ipilimumab. The samples were taken from NEOSTAR, a phase 2 randomized trial in operable NSCLC that tested neoadjuvant nivolumab or nivolumab plus ipilimumab, followed by surgery. General study outcomes and caveats: There was no significant correlation between TCR clonality and pathologic tumor regression, and just a single major-pathologic-response sample was available for the clonality-regression analysis. A small number of samples underwent TCR sequencing. Richness in tumors resected after neoadjuvant therapy showed a positive correlation with pretherapy blood TCR richness (Spearman R ~ 0.82). TCR richness and clonality were greater in resected tumors than in tumor-adjacent uninvolved lung, and increases were seen in more dual-therapy-treated tumors. From pretherapy to surgery, increases in tumor T-cell richness and clonality were observed in three of three dual-therapy tumors but in only two of four nivolumab-treated tumors.

Comment on this clone: Its antigen is currently not known. No base qualities exist here, and no much larger clone lies one base off it.

Preparation of the library involved the immunoSEQ multiplex PCR assay. The authors' pipeline ran thus. Repertoires were summarized in terms of richness and clonality, and significantly expanded and contracted clones between pre- and post-therapy samples were identified. The immuneACCESS repertoire file appears here via TCRdb, limited to in-frame rearrangements. These files lack a portion of the clones; in checked studies, under half of the deficit traces to unresolved V genes, and the cause of the others is not known. The DNA gave D and trimming, while V, J and clone size come from that table. The sample table records 25,000 to 35,000 clones; 90% of these occur just once. The leading ten clones occupy about 4.9% of the sample. V loses 4 bases at its end and J loses 5 bases; junction bases beyond the gene matches: 6. CDR1 is given as MGHDK and CDR2 as SYGVNS, both from the germline V gene. The CDR3 spans 14 residues, from the cysteine through the phenylalanine. Only CDR3 DNA remains: 42 bases, in frame from the first base.

Material: peripheral blood, obtained after neoadjuvant nivolumab, alone or with ipilimumab, at or shortly before surgery. The sequence was obtained from an adult with non-small cell lung cancer. The rearranged segments are TRBV25-1 and TRBJ1-1; TRBD1 lines up with 8 middle nucleotides. This receptor has the CDR3 CASSAPGGRTEAFF. The DNA is as follows: TGTGCCAGCAGTGCGCCAGGGGGCCGGACTGAAGCTTTCTTT. Joined to the reference TRBV25-1 and TRBJ1-1 proteins, this CDR3 gives the full variable domain: EADIYQTPRYLVIGTGKKITLECSQTMGHDKMYWYQQDPGMELHLIHYSYGVNSTEKGDLSSESTVSRIRTEHFPLTLESARPSHTSQYLCASSAPGGRTEAFFGQGTRLTVV.